This TCR beta chain was observed in a study of T cell repertoires in cytomegalovirus infection (dated by TCRdb to the late 2010s). In the study overall: Because public TCR beta signatures pointed to carriage of CMV infection together with the matching HLA type, the HLA type of each donor mattered for the analysis.

Results and caveats for the whole study, not just this receptor: In both this cohort and an independent cohort of some 350 donors, the cumulative frequency of public TCR beta family members distinguished carriers of CMV infection plus the relevant HLA type. The ex vivo response was dominated by HLA-C-restricted CMV-specific TCR beta clonotypes, which also provided the single most frequent clonotype in two of eight donors.

Cut back by 6 bases and 2 bases, the V and J ends lie 14 bases apart. The germline V gene encodes CDR1 LNHDA and CDR2 SQIVND (reference sequence). Counted from cysteine to phenylalanine, this CDR3 has 14 amino acids. The kept DNA is CDR3 alone, 42 bases in frame from the first base. On this clonotype: The target of this receptor is not known. Per-base quality was not reported, and no clone a single base away is much larger than it.

The sample was run on an Illumina HiSeq 1500. TCRdb reanalyzed the raw reads on its own, using fastp at Q25 for trimming and MiXCR for clone calling, and kept in-frame beta chains. Every distinct CDR3 protein forms one entry, paired with its most common genes and DNA. This sample comprises 400,000 or so distinct CDR3 sequences, approximately 31% of them detected only once. The top ten clonotypes cover around 13% of the sample. The clonotype was recovered from a human donor in good health (CMV status not recorded). Some clones in this sample may be carry-over from other donors' samples. This chain is built from TRBV19 and TRBJ2-7; the D segment is perhaps TRBD1 or TRBD2, each sharing 5 matched bases. Sample: PBMCs. This receptor has the CDR3 CASSEPGPPYEQYF. In nucleotide form, the sequence is TGTGCCAGTAGCGAACCGGGACCCCCCTACGAGCAGTACTTC.